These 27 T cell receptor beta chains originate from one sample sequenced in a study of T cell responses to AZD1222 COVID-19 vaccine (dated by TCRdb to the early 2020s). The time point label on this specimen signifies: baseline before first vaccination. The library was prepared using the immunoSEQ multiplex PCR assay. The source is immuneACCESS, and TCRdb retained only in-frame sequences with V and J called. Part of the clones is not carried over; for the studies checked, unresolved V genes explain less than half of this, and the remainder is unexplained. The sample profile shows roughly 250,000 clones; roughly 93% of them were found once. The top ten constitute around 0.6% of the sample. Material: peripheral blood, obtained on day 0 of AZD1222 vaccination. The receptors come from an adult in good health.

The CDR3 protein is CASSIGQSNQPQHF. The CDR3 DNA sequence: TGTGCCAGTAGTATAGGGCAGAGCAATCAGCCCCAGCATTTT. V gene TRBV19 combines with J gene TRBJ1-5; D unresolved. CDR3 length equals 14 residues. The V end was cut by 1 base, the J end by 1 base, with 5 bases between. The germline CDR1 and CDR2 sequences are LNHDA and SQIVND (reference sequence).

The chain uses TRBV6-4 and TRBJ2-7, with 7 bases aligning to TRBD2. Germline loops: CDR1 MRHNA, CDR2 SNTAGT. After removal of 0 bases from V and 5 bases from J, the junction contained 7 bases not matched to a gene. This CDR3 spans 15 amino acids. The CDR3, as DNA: TGTGCCAGCAGTGACTCGCGCGGGAGAACCGACGAGCAGTACTTC. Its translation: CASSDSRGRTDEQYF.

CDR3 sequence reads: CASSEHWAQRQLNTEAFF. DNA for the CDR3: TGTGCCAGCAGTGAACATTGGGCGCAGCGCCAACTGAACACTGAAGCTTTCTTT. V is TRBV6-1 and J is TRBJ1-1, with D hard to call. The CDR3 has 18 residues. CDR1 is MNHNS, CDR2 SASEGT, per germline. Between the trimmed V and J ends, which lost 2 bases and 0 bases, there was a span of 19 bases.

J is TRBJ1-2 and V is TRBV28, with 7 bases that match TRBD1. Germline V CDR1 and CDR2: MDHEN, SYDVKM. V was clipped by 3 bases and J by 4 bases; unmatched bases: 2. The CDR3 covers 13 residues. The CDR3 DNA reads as TGTGCCAGCAGTTTCGGGACAGTCTATGGCTACACCTTC. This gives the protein CASSFGTVYGYTF.

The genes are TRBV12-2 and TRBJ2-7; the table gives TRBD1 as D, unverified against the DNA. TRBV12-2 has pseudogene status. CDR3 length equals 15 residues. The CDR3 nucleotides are TGTGCAAGTCGCCACCCGACAGGGGGACCCTACGAGCAGTACTTC. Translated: CASRHPTGGPYEQYF.

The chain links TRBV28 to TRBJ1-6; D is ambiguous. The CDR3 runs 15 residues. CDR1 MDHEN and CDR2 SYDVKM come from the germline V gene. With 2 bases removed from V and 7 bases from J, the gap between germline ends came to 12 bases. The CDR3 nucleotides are TGTGCCAGCAGTTTAGTAGGGTTCGGAAATTCACCCCTCCACTTT. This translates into CASSLVGFGNSPLHF.

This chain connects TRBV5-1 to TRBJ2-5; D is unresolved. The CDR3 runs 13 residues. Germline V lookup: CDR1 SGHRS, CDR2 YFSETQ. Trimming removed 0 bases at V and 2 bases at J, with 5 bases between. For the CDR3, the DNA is TGCGCCAGCAGCTTGGTAGGGCAAGAGACCCAGTACTTC. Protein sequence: CASSLVGQETQYF.

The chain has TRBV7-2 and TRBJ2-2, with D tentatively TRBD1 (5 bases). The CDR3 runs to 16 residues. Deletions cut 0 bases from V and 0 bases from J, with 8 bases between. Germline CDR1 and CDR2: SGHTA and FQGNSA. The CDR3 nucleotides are TGTGCCAGCAGCTTAGCTGGGGCACCGAACACCGGGGAGCTGTTTTTT. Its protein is CASSLAGAPNTGELFF.

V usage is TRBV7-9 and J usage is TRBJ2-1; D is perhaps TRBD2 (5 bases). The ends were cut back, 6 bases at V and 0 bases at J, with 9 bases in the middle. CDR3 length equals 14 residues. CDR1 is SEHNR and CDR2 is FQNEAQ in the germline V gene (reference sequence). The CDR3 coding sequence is TGTGCCAGCAGTTGGAGGAGCTCCTACAATGAGCAGTTCTTC. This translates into CASSWRSSYNEQFF.

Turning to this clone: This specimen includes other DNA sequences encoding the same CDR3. CDR3 nucleotide sequence: TGTGCCAGCAGCCCTCTTGGCGAGAACACTGAAGCTTTCTTT. Protein sequence: CASSPLGENTEAFF. V usage is TRBV3-1 (or the pseudogene TRBV3-2) and J usage is TRBJ1-1; D unresolved. Germline V CDR1 and CDR2: LGHDT, YNNKEL (reference sequence). The length of the CDR3 is 14 residues. V lost 4 bases to trimming and J lost 1 base, with 10 bases between them.

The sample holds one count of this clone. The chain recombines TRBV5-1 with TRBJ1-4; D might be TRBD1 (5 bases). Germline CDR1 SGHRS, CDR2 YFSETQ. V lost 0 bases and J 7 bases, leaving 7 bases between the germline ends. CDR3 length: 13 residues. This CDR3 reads CASSLGDSEKLFF. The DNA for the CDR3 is TGCGCCAGCAGCTTGGGTGACAGTGAAAAACTGTTTTTT.

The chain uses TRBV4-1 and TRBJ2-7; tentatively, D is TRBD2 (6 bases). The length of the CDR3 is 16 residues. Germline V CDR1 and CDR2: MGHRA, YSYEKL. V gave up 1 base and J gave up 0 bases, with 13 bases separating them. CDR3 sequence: CASSQVGLLSSYEQYF. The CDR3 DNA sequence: TGCGCCAGCAGCCAAGTCGGACTATTAAGCTCCTACGAGCAGTACTTC.

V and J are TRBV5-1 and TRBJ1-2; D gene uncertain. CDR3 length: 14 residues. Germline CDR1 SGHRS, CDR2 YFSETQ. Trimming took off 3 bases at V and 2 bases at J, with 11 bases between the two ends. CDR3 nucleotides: TGCGCCAGCAGCTCTGTCGGTGGGAACTATGGCTACACCTTC. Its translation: CASSSVGGNYGYTF.

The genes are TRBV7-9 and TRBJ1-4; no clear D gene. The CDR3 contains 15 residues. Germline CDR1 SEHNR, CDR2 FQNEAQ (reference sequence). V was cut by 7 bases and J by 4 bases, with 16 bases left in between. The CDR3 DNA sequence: TGTGCCAGCACCCTGGGGAGTTCCAGTAATGAAAAACTGTTTTTT. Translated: CASTLGSSSNEKLFF.

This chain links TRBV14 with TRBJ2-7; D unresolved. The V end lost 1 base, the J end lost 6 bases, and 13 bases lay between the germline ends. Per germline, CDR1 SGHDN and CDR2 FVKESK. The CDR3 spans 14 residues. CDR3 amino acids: CASSQGLDWGEQYF. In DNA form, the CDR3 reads TGTGCCAGCAGCCAAGGGCTAGACTGGGGCGAGCAGTACTTC.

The CDR3, as DNA: TGTGCCAGTAGTATCTTAGGGAACGAGCAGTTCTTC. It is translated as CASSILGNEQFF. The chain joins TRBV19 to TRBJ2-1; no firm D call. V was clipped by 3 bases and J by 10 bases, with 10 bases between them. Germline-derived CDR1 and CDR2 are LNHDA and SQIVND (reference sequence). CDR3 length: 12 residues.

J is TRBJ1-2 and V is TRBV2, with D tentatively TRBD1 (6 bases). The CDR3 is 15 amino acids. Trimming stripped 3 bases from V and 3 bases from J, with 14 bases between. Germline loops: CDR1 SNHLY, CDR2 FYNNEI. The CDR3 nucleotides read TGTGCCAGCAGTGAGGGAAAGGGGGGATACTATGGCTACACCTTC. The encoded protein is CASSEGKGGYYGYTF.

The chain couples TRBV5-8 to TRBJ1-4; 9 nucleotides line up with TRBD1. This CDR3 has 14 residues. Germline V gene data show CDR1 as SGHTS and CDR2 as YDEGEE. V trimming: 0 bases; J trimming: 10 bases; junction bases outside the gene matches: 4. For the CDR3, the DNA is TGTGCCAGCAGCTTGGAAAAGACAGGGGGAAAACTGTTTTTT. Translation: CASSLEKTGGKLFF.

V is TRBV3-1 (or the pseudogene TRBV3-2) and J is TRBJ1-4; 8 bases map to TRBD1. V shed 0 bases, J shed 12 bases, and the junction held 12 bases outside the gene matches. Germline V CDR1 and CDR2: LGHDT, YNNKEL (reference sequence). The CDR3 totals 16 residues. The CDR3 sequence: CASSQEWGQASWELFF. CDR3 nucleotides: TGTGCCAGCAGCCAAGAGTGGGGACAGGCTAGCTGGGAACTGTTTTTT.

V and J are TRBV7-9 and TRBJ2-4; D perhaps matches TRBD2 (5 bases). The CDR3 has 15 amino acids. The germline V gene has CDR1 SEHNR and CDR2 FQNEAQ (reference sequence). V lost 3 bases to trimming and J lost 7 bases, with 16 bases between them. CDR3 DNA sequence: TGTGCCAGCAGCTTCGGGGTTCCCCAAATGAACATTCAGTACTTC. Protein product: CASSFGVPQMNIQYF.

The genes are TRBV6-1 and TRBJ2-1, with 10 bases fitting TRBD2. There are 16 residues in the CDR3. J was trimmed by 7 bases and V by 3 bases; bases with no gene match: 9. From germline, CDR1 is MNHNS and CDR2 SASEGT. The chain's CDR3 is CASSELAGGSWNEQFF. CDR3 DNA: TGTGCCAGCAGTGAGTTAGCGGGAGGATCTTGGAATGAGCAGTTCTTC.

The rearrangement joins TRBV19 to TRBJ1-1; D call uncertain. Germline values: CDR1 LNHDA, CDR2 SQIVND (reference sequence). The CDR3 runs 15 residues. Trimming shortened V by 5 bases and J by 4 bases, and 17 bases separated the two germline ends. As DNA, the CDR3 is TGTGCCAGTAGTCCCCGACCGCTACTCATCACTGAAGCTTTCTTT. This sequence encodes CASSPRPLLITEAFF. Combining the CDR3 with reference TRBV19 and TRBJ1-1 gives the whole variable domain DGGITQSPKYLFRKEGQNVTLSCEQNLNHDAMYWYRQDPGQGLRLIYYSQIVNDFQKGDIAEGYSVSREKKESFPLTVTSAQKNPTAFYLCASSPRPLLITEAFFGQGTRLTVV.

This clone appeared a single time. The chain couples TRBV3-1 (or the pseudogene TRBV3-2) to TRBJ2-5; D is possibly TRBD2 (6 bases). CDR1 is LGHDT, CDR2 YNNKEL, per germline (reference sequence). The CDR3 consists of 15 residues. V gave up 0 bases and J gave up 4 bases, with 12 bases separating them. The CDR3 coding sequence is TGTGCCAGCAGCCAAGACGGTGCTAGCGCAGAGACCCAGTACTTC. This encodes CASSQDGASAETQYF.

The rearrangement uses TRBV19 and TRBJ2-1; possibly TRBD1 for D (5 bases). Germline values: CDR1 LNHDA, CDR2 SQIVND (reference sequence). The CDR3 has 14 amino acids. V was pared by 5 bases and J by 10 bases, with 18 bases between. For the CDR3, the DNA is TGTGCCAGTAGTTTCCACCCCAGGGCAGGCGAGCAGTTCTTC. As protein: CASSFHPRAGEQFF.

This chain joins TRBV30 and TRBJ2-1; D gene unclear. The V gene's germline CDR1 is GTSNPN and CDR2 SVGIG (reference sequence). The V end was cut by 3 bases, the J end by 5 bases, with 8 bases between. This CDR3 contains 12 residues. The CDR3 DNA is TGTGCCTGGAGGTCTGTGCACAATGAGCAGTTCTTC. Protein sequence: CAWRSVHNEQFF. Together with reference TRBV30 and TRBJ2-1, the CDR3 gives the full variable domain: SQTIHQWPATLVQPVGSPLSLECTVEGTSNPNLYWYRQAAGRGLQLLFYSVGIGQISSEVPQNLSASRPQDRQFILSSKKLLLSDSGFYLCAWRSVHNEQFFGPGTRLTVL.

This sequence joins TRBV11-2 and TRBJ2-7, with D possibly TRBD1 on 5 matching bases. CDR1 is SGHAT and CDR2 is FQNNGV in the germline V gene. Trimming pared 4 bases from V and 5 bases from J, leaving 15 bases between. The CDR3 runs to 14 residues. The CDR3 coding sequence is TGTGCCAGCAGCTGGTCCGGACCCAGGGACGAGCAGTACTTC. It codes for CASSWSGPRDEQYF.

Written as DNA, the CDR3 is TGTGCCACCAGCAGAGATAGAGAGGGTGGAGCTTTCTTT. Residues: CATSRDREGGAFF. This rearrangement joins TRBV15 to TRBJ1-1, with D hard to call. This CDR3 spans 13 amino acids. Trimming took 0 bases from V and 10 from J, leaving 12 bases between them. In germline, CDR1 is LNHNV, CDR2 YYDKDF (reference sequence).